This T cell receptor (beta chain) was found in a study of Tregs in tolerant kidney transplant recipients. Broader study findings: Biological reproducibility was not directly addressed in this study. Activated donor B cell expansion appeared to reveal the most relevant donor-specific TCRbeta repertoire. The small number of patients limits these findings pending further validation.

Unstimulated Tregs (CD4+CD25+CD127-) and CD4+CD25- non-Tregs were sorted from PBMCs. Sequencing used immunoSEQ multiplex PCR; TCRdb keeps in-frame clones, though not all of them. The profile shows some 90,000 clones, approximately 94% of them singletons. The CDR3 loop spans 15 amino acids. V was clipped by 0 bases and J by 1 base, with 9 bases between them. Per the germline V gene, CDR1 is MNHEY and CDR2 is SVGAGI. To note about this clone: The target antigen is unknown.

This sequence joins TRBV6-5 and TRBJ1-1, with D perhaps matching TRBD1 (6 bases). The clonotype comes from a human donor in good health. The sequencing input was CD8+ T cells from blood. Here the CDR3 reads CASSYSRGWNTEAFF. The CDR3 bases are TGTGCCAGCAGTTACTCCAGGGGATGGAACACTGAAGCTTTCTTT.